This TCR beta chain was identified during a study of cytomegalovirus exposure and HLA in healthy donors. Study details: Early on, a data release was issued that held about 85 million unique TCRs from HLA-typed donors.

In the PCR, 60 Vbeta and 13 Jbeta primers were used. This table comes from immunoSEQ multiplex PCR, and its TCRdb copy is limited to in-frame clones, with some not included. This table has about 120,000 clones, more than 65% appearing once. Looked up from germline, CDR1 is SGDLS and CDR2 is YYNGEE. The CDR3 is 13 residues long. V was pared by 4 bases and J by 3 bases, with 10 bases between. Findings of the study overall: V- and J-gene trimming of TCR beta was linked (in a later analysis) to a missense DCLRE1C variant.

Regarding this clone: Its antigen remains unknown.

Material for sequencing was PBMCs. The clonotype was recovered from a man aged 18-30 years in good health and CMV-seronegative. This rearrangement joins TRBV9 to TRBJ1-1, with D hard to call. The CDR3 sequence: CASSTAGYTEAFF. The DNA for the CDR3 is TGTGCCAGCAGCACCGCGGGGTACACTGAAGCTTTCTTT.